Following are 26 T cell receptor beta chains from one sample sequenced in a study of blood T cells in healthy people across ages. Primed by a sample-barcoded 5' primer and a J-beta primer mix, a second PCR proceeded for 7 to 11 cycles. MiXCR, run by TCRdb on the 5' RACE reads, gives a single entry per CDR3 protein. Among over 1.5 million distinct CDR3 sequences listed, 40% to 55% were seen once. The sample comprised blood. The source is a woman in her thirties or forties in good health.

This clonotype was seen only a few times. The CDR3 coding sequence is TGTGCCAGCAGCTACGTCGGACAGGGGAGGCAGTACTTC. It specifies CASSYVGQGRQYF. The chain uses TRBV6-5 and TRBJ2-5; 9 positions match TRBD1. This CDR3 has 13 residues. V shed 6 bases, J shed 11 bases, and the junction held 10 bases outside the gene matches. CDR1 and CDR2 (germline): MNHEY, SVGAGI.

The chain links TRBV24-1 to TRBJ2-5; D is undetermined. Germline V gene sequence: CDR1 KGHDR, CDR2 SFDVKD. The CDR3 spans 16 residues. The V end was cut by 1 base, the J end by 0 bases, with 11 bases between. The CDR3 is CATSDLENSNQETQYF. The CDR3, as DNA: TGTGCCACCAGTGATTTAGAGAATTCTAACCAAGAGACCCAGTACTTC.

This clonotype was seen repeatedly, ten times or more. V and J are TRBV12-3 or TRBV12-4 and TRBJ1-5, with 7 nucleotides matching TRBD1. J lost 2 bases, V lost 5 bases, and 6 bases had no gene match. The CDR3 sequence is 15 residues long. The CDR3 here is CASSPRGRGNQPQHF. CDR3 in DNA: TGTGCCAGCAGTCCCAGGGGGAGAGGCAATCAGCCCCAGCATTTT.

V gene TRBV11-1 combines with J gene TRBJ2-5; no reliable D call. The J call may be mistaken, given a closer DNA end match to TRBJ2-7. The CDR3 sequence is 14 residues long. Germline CDR1 and CDR2: SGHAT and FQDESV (reference sequence). The CDR3 DNA follows: TGTGCCAGCAGCTTGGAGACACATAACTACGAGCAGTACTTC. This gives the protein CASSLETHNYEQYF.

This clonotype came up many times. The chain employs TRBV24-1 and TRBJ2-1; D gene uncertain. V dropped 5 bases and J dropped 0 bases, with 4 bases sitting between them. Germline CDR1 and CDR2: KGHDR and SFDVKD. This CDR3 region has 13 residues. CDR3 nucleotide sequence: TGTGCCACCAGTGGGAGCTCCTACAATGAGCAGTTCTTC. Translation: CATSGSSYNEQFF.

The V call is TRBV5-1, the J call TRBJ2-7, with TRBD1 matching over 9 bases. Germline V gene lookup returns CDR1 SGHRS and CDR2 YFSETQ. V lost 2 bases and J lost 4; bases outside the gene matches: 7. The CDR3 is 15 amino acids. CDR3 in amino acids: CASSFKGQGLYEQYF. DNA of the CDR3: TGCGCCAGCAGCTTTAAGGGACAGGGTTTGTACGAGCAGTACTTC. Combining the CDR3 with reference TRBV5-1 and TRBJ2-7 gives the whole variable domain KAGVTQTPRYLIKTRGQQVTLSCSPISGHRSVSWYQQTPGQGLQFLFEYFSETQRNKGNFPGRFSGRQFSNSRSEMNVSTLELGDSALYLCASSFKGQGLYEQYFGPGTRLTVT.

The gene calls are TRBV20-1 and TRBJ2-5; 13 bases match TRBD2. The V segment lost 5 bases and the J segment 1 base; nucleotides outside the gene matches: 4. This CDR3 is built from 15 residues. Germline CDR1 is DFQATT and CDR2 is SNEGSKA (reference sequence). The chain's CDR3 is CSAPTSGGFQETQYF. The CDR3 DNA follows: TGCAGTGCTCCGACTAGCGGGGGGTTCCAAGAGACCCAGTACTTC.

This clonotype turned up a few times. The chain is built from TRBV28 and TRBJ2-5; weak D call: TRBD2 (5 bases). This CDR3 has 14 residues. Germline-derived CDR1 and CDR2 are MDHEN and SYDVKM. V lost 4 bases to trimming and J lost 3 bases, with 12 bases between them. CDR3 coding DNA: TGTGCCAGCAGTTATTATGGGAGCGAAGAGACCCAGTACTTC. Translating gives CASSYYGSEETQYF.

The table lists this clonotype with a few counts. The CDR3 DNA sequence: TGTGCCAGCAAGAAGGTCGGGGAGGGTTACGAGCAGTACTTC. The encoded protein is CASKKVGEGYEQYF. The chain uses TRBV5-6 and TRBJ2-7; 7 bases fit TRBD2. The ends lost 6 bases at V and 4 bases at J; junction bases unmatched: 10. The CDR3 runs to 14 residues. Germline CDR1 reads SGHDT; CDR2 reads YYEEEE.

The V call is TRBV5-1, the J call TRBJ2-1, with a possible D match to TRBD1 (6 bases). The V end lost 5 bases, the J end lost 3 bases, and 18 bases lay between the germline ends. The CDR3 is 16 amino acids. Germline loops: CDR1 SGHRS, CDR2 YFSETQ. CDR3 bases: TGCGCCAGCAGGGGACCCGGGACAAGGGGCTACAATGAGCAGTTCTTC. Its translation: CASRGPGTRGYNEQFF.

This clonotype was counted between two and nine times. The V and J genes are TRBV28 and TRBJ2-6; TRBD1 matches 7 bases. Germline V gene lookup returns CDR1 MDHEN and CDR2 SYDVKM. Trimming removed 5 bases from V and 4 bases from J; junction bases left unmatched: 14. The CDR3 is made up of 18 amino acids. The CDR3 DNA reads TGTGCCAGCAGTGCTTGGGACAGCCGATTGTCGGGGGCCAACGTCCTGACTTTC. Its protein product is CASSAWDSRLSGANVLTF.

This clonotype showed up just a few times. The V gene is TRBV5-6, the J gene TRBJ1-2; TRBD1 aligns across 9 bases. With 5 bases clipped from V and 4 bases from J, the junction kept 9 bases outside the gene matches. CDR3 size: 15 residues. CDR1 is SGHDT, CDR2 YYEEEE, per germline. CDR3 nucleotide sequence: TGTGCCAGCAGAAACCGGGACAGGGTTCTCTATGGCTACACCTTC. Its translation is CASRNRDRVLYGYTF.

This clonotype occurred a few times. The genes are TRBV27 and TRBJ2-4; TRBD2 is a possible D gene (5 bases). The J call may be mistaken, given a closer DNA end match to TRBJ2-5. The CDR3 is made up of 14 amino acids. Germline CDR1 reads MNHEY; CDR2 reads SMNVEV (reference sequence). The CDR3 DNA reads TGTGCCAGCAGTTTGATCGATGGGAGAGAGACCCAGTACTTC. Encoded protein: CASSLIDGRETQYF.

This clonotype has a count of ten or more. The J gene is TRBJ2-1, the V gene TRBV2; D unclear. This CDR3 spans 15 amino acids. V was shortened by 3 bases and J by 7 bases, with 16 bases between the two germline ends. Germline CDR1 and CDR2: SNHLY and FYNNEI. The CDR3 DNA follows: TGTGCCAGCAGTGACGCGGACCTCCCCGGTAATGAGCAGTTCTTC. Its translation: CASSDADLPGNEQFF.

The CDR3 sequence: CASSRLGTGGEYGYTF. DNA of the CDR3: TGTGCCAGCAGCCGATTGGGGACAGGGGGGGAGTATGGCTACACCTTC. This chain connects TRBV2 to TRBJ1-2, with TRBD1 matching over 11 bases. The CDR3 totals 16 residues. V shed 6 bases and J 5 bases; nucleotides not matched to a gene: 11. Germline V gene sequence: CDR1 SNHLY, CDR2 FYNNEI.

J is TRBJ2-7 and V is TRBV7-2; 13 bases align to TRBD2. The CDR3 spans 16 residues. CDR1 and CDR2 from the germline V gene are SGHTA and FQGNSA. Unmatched junction bases numbered 7, after V lost 5 bases and J lost 3 bases. Written as DNA, the CDR3 is TGTGCCAGCAGCCGTACTAGCGGGGGGGCCTTCTACGAGCAGTACTTC. Translating gives CASSRTSGGAFYEQYF.

The chain has TRBV10-3 and TRBJ2-3; D gene uncertain. The V gene's germline CDR1 is ENHRY and CDR2 SYGVKD. The CDR3 extends over 12 amino acids. Trimming cost V 2 bases and J 2 bases, with 2 bases left between them. The CDR3 protein is CAISETTDTQYF. The CDR3 DNA reads TGTGCCATCAGTGAGACCACAGATACGCAGTATTTT.

This clonotype showed up many times. The CDR3 loop reads CASSETGNPYNEQFF. CDR3 DNA: TGTGCCAGCAGTGAAACGGGCAACCCCTACAATGAGCAGTTCTTC. This chain links TRBV6-1 with TRBJ2-1, with D unclear. The CDR3 extends over 15 amino acids. The ends were cut back, 2 bases at V and 2 bases at J, with 10 bases in the middle. Germline lookup yields CDR1 MNHNS and CDR2 SASEGT.

This chain joins TRBV5-5 and TRBJ1-2; D unresolved. CDR1 and CDR2 (germline): SGHKS, YYEKEE (reference sequence). V shed 2 bases and J shed 4 bases, with 15 bases lying between them. CDR3 length equals 15 residues. CDR3 protein: CASSLYQSSSYGYTF. The CDR3 DNA sequence: TGTGCCAGCAGCTTATATCAGAGTAGCAGCTATGGCTACACCTTC.

This chain joins TRBV29-1 and TRBJ2-5, with a tentative D call TRBD1 (6 bases). The germline V and J ends were trimmed by 7 bases and 11 bases, with 26 bases remaining between them. This CDR3 has 14 amino acids. CDR1 is SQVTM and CDR2 is ANQGSEA in the germline V gene. The CDR3 DNA sequence: TGCAGCGCCAGGGGACACAGCTTTTACAATGAGCAGTACTTC. Protein product: CSARGHSFYNEQYF.

This clonotype has more than one count but fewer than ten. The chain is built from TRBV20-1 and TRBJ2-3; 7 bases are a match to TRBD2. V shed 6 bases, J shed 2 bases, and the junction held 11 bases outside the gene matches. The germline gives CDR1 DFQATT, CDR2 SNEGSKA (reference sequence). There are 15 residues in the CDR3. Here the CDR3 reads CSASGRGVFTDTQYF. CDR3 sequence (DNA): TGCAGTGCCTCAGGCCGGGGGGTCTTCACAGATACGCAGTATTTT.

The chain joins TRBV6-5 to TRBJ2-6; a possible D gene is TRBD2 (5 bases). Deletions cut 0 bases from V and 1 base from J, with 10 bases between. This CDR3 comprises 17 residues. CDR1 and CDR2 from the germline V gene are MNHEY and SVGAGI. The CDR3 spells CASSYSRVPSGANVLTF. DNA for the CDR3: TGTGCCAGCAGTTACTCGCGGGTCCCATCTGGGGCCAACGTCCTGACTTTC.

The chain has TRBV19 and TRBJ1-2, with a weak D call TRBD1 (5 bases). V lost 3 bases and J 10 bases, leaving 12 bases between the germline ends. Germline loops: CDR1 LNHDA, CDR2 SQIVND (reference sequence). The CDR3 is 12 residues long. As DNA, the CDR3 is TGTGCCAGTAGTATCAGGGAGCAGTCCTACACCTTC. Translating it yields CASSIREQSYTF.

The J gene is TRBJ2-7, the V gene TRBV28; D may be TRBD2 (6 bases). Germline V gene lookup returns CDR1 MDHEN and CDR2 SYDVKM. The CDR3 covers 15 residues. V was cut by 4 bases and J by 9 bases, with 22 bases left in between. CDR3: CASSSPGLPTGLQYF. In DNA, the CDR3 is TGTGCCAGCAGTTCCCCGGGACTCCCCACCGGTTTGCAGTACTTC.

This chain links TRBV7-2 with TRBJ1-2; unclear D gene. Germline-derived CDR1 and CDR2 are SGHTA and FQGNSA. This CDR3 is 13 amino acids long. Trimming stripped 1 base from V and 4 bases from J, with 7 bases between. CDR3: CASSLEYSYGYTF. In DNA form, the CDR3 reads TGTGCCAGCAGCTTAGAATACAGCTATGGCTACACCTTC. Drawing the rest from reference TRBV7-2 and TRBJ1-2, the complete variable domain is GAGVSQSPSNKVTEKGKDVELRCDPISGHTALYWYRQSLGQGLEFLIYFQGNSAPDKSGLPSDRFSAERTGGSVSTLTIQRTQQEDSAVYLCASSLEYSYGYTFGSGTRLTVV.

This clonotype appeared once. With a much larger clone just one base away, this may be a read error. The J gene is TRBJ2-3, the V gene TRBV20-1; D ambiguous. This CDR3 is built from 11 residues. Germline lookup yields CDR1 DFQATT and CDR2 SNEGSKA (reference sequence). V gave up 3 bases and J gave up 4 bases, with 5 bases separating them. The CDR3 DNA follows: TGCAGTGCTAGCTACCCAGATACGCAGTATTTT. Translation gives CSASYPDTQYF.